A selection of T cell receptor beta chains follows, all from one sample in a study of T cell responses to AZD1222 COVID-19 vaccine. The method was immunoSEQ multiplex PCR; TCRdb's version includes in-frame clones alone and lacks a portion of them. In the table there are about 120,000 clones, 88% of which are singletons. This specimen was peripheral blood, taken on day 0 of MenACWY control vaccination. These receptors came from an adult in good health. The CDR3 runs from the conserved cysteine through the conserved F or W. The D gene is left open where the match is weak. A clone size is listed for some rows: how often the clone was seen (once, few, many), or a class if it is expanded.

>TRBJ2-1|TRBD2|NA|TRBV28
TGTGCCAGCAGTTTTGCGGGAGCTAGCTCCTACAATGAGCAGTTCTTC
CASSFAGASSYNEQFF
>TRBJ2-7|NA|NA|TRBV28
TGTGCCAGCAGTTACCTCAACGGGGGCTACGAGCAGTACTTC
CASSYLNGGYEQYF
>TRBJ2-2|TRBD2|NA|TRBV7-2
TGTGCCAGCAGCTTAGCGCTGGCGGGAGGGAGGACCGGGGAGCTGTTTTTT
CASSLALAGGRTGELFF
>TRBJ1-1|NA|NA|TRBV6-5
TGTGCCACAACGCAGTATGAGTGGAACACTGAAGCTTTCTTT
CATTQYEWNTEAFF
>TRBJ1-6|NA|NA|TRBV5-1
TGCGCCAGCAGCTGGGGCGACAGATCCTATAATTCACCCCTCCACTTT
CASSWGDRSYNSPLHF
>TRBJ2-5|TRBD1|NA|TRBV27
TGTGCCAGCAGTCCACAGGGGGTCGGAGAGACCCAGTACTTC
CASSPQGVGETQYF
>TRBJ1-6|TRBD1|NA|TRBV18
TGTGCCAGCTCACCAACGGGACAGATTAATTCACCCCTCCACTTT
CASSPTGQINSPLHF
>TRBJ2-2|NA|NA|TRBV19
TGTGCCAGTAGTGTTAGCACCGGGGAGCTGTTTTTT
CASSVSTGELFF
>TRBJ2-2|TRBD2|NA|TRBV4-2
TGTGCCAGCAGCCAAGCGCAGGGCGGGAGGGGGGCCGGGGAGCTGTTTTTT
CASSQAQGGRGAGELFF
>TRBJ2-7|TRBD2|NA|TRBV2
TGTGCCAGCAGTGGAAGCGGGAGCTCCTACGAGCAGTACTTC
CASSGSGSSYEQYF
>TRBJ2-7|NA|NA|TRBV5-4
TGTGCCAGCAGCTTGAGTAGCGAGCCCTACGAGCAGTACTTC
CASSLSSEPYEQYF
>TRBJ2-1|TRBD1|NA|TRBV7-3
TGTGCCAGCAGCGCGCAGGGACAGCTTTACAATGAGCAGTTCTTC
CASSAQGQLYNEQFF
>TRBJ1-1|NA|NA|TRBV11-2
TGTGCCAGCAGTCGACAGATCGGCACTGAAGCTTTCTTT
CASSRQIGTEAFF
>TRBJ1-1|NA|once|TRBV6-5
TGTGCCAGCCGCTGGAACACTGAAGCTTTCTTT
CASRWNTEAFF
>TRBJ2-1|NA|NA|TRBV15
TGTGCCACCCGCAGGACAGAAAAGGCCCAATCCTACAATGAGCAGTTCTTC
CATRRTEKAQSYNEQFF
>TRBJ2-7|TRBD2|NA|TRBV4-1
TGCGCCAGCAGCCAGTTTGCCCTCCCTAGCGGGAGGAAGTACGAGCAGTACTTC
CASSQFALPSGRKYEQYF
>TRBJ2-2|TRBD1|few|TRBV28
TGTGCCAGCAGTACGAGGGGGCGCACCGGGGAGCTGTTTTTT
CASSTRGRTGELFF
>TRBJ1-1|NA|once|TRBV28
TGTGCCAGCATGAGGACTGAAGCTTTCTTT
CASMRTEAFF
>TRBJ2-7|TRBD2|NA|TRBV6-5
TGTGCCAGCAGCCTAGATGCGGGAGGGCTCGAGCAGTACTTC
CASSLDAGGLEQYF
>TRBJ2-3|TRBD2|NA|TRBV7-9
TGTGCCAGCACCGCTACTAGCGGGAGTGCGGATACGCAGTATTTT
CASTATSGSADTQYF